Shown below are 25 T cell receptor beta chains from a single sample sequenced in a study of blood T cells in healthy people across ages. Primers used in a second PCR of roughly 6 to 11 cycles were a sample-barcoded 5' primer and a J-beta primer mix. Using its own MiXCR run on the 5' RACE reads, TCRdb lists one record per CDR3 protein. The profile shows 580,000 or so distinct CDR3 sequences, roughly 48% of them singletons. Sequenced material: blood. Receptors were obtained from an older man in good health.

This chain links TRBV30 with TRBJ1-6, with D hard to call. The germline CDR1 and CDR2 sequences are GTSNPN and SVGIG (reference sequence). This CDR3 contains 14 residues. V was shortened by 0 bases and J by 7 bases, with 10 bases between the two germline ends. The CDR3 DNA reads TGTGCCTGGAGTGTTGTCTCCAAGAATTCACCCCTCCACTTT. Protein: CAWSVVSKNSPLHF.

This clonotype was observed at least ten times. CDR3 sequence reads: CASRDSTGYQTQYF. The DNA for the CDR3 is TGTGCCAGCAGGGACTCGACAGGTTATCAGACCCAGTACTTC. This chain connects TRBV6-6 to TRBJ2-5; D is perhaps TRBD1 (6 bases). Deletions cut 6 bases from V and 6 bases from J, with 17 bases between. The CDR3 has 14 amino acids. The germline CDR1 and CDR2 sequences are MNHNY and SVGAGI (reference sequence).

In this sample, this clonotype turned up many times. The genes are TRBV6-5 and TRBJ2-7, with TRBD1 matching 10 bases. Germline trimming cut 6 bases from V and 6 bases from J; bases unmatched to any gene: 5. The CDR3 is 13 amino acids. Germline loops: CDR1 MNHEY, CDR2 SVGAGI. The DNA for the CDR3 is TGTGCCAGCAGGAGACAGGGGGCAAGCGAGCAGTACTTC. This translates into CASRRQGASEQYF.

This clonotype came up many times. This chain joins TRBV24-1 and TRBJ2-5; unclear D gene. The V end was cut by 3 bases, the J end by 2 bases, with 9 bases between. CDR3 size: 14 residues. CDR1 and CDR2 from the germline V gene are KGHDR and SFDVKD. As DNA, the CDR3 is TGTGCCACCAGTGATCCCACAGAACAAGAGACCCAGTACTTC. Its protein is CATSDPTEQETQYF.

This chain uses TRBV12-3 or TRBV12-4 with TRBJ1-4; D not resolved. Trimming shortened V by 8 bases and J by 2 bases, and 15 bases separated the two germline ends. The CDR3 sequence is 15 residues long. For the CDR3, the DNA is TGTGCCAGCGTCCCGGGGTCTCACACTAATGAAAAACTGTTTTTT. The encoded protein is CASVPGSHTNEKLFF.

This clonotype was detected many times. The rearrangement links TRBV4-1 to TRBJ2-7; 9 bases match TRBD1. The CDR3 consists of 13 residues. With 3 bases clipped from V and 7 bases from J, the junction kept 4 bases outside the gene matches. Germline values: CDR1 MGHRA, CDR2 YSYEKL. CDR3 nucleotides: TGCGCCAGCAGCCACGGGACAGGGAGGGAGCAGTACTTC. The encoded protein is CASSHGTGREQYF.

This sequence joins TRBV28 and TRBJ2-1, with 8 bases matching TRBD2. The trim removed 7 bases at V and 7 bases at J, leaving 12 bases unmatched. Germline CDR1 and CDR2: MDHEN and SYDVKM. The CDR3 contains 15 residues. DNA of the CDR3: TGTGCCAGCACCCTTGGGGGCGGGGGGCGGAATGAGCAGTTCTTC. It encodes CASTLGGGGRNEQFF.

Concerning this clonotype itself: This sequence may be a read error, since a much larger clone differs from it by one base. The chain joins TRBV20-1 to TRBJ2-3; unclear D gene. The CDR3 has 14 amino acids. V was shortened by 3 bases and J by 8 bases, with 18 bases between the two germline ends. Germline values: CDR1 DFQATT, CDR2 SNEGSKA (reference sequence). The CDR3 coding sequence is TGCAGTGCTAGCCGCGACGGCGCTCCAGTTACGCAGTATTTT. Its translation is CSASRDGAPVTQYF.

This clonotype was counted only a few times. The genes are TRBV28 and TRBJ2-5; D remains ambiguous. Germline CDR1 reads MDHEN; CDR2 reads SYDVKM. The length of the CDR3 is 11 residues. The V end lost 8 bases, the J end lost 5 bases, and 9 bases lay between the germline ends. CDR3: CASGSGETQYF. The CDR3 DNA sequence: TGTGCCAGCGGGTCCGGGGAGACCCAGTACTTC.

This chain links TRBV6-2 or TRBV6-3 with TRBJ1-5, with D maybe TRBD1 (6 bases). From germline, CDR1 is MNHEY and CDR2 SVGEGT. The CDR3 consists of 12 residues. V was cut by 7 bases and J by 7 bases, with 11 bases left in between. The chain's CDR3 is CASKDSKQPQHF. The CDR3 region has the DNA TGTGCCAGCAAGGACAGTAAGCAGCCCCAGCATTTT.

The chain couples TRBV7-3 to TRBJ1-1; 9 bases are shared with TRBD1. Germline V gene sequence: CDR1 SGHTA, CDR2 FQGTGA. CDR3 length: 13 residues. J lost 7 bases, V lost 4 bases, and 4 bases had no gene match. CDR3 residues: CASSSTGGGEAFF. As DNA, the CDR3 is TGTGCCAGCAGCTCAACAGGGGGCGGTGAAGCTTTCTTT.

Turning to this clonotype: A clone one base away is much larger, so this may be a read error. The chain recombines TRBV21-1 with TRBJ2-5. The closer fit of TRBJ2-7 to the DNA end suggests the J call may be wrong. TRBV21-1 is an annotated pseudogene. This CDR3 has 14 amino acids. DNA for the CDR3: TGTGCCGGCAGCTTGCGCGGCAGAATCTACGAGCAGTACTTC. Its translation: CAGSLRGRIYEQYF.

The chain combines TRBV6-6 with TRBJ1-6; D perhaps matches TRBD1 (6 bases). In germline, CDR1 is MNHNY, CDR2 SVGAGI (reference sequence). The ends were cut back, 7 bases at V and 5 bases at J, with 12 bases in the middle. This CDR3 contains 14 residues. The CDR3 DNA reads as TGTGCCAGCAAGTCGGCAGGGGATAATTCACCCCTCCACTTT. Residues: CASKSAGDNSPLHF.

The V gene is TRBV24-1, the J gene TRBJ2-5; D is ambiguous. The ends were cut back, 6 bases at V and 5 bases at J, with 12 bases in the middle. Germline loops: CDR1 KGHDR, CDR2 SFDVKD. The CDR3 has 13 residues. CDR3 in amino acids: CATSTSYEETQYF. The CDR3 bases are TGTGCCACCAGTACAAGCTACGAGGAGACCCAGTACTTC.

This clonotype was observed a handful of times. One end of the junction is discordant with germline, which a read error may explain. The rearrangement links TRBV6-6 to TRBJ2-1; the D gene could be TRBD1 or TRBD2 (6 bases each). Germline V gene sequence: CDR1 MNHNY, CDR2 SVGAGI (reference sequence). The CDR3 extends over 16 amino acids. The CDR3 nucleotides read TGTGGCAGCTCCCGAGGGGGGTTGAAGGTGTACAATGAGCAGTTCTTC. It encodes CGSSRGGLKVYNEQFF.

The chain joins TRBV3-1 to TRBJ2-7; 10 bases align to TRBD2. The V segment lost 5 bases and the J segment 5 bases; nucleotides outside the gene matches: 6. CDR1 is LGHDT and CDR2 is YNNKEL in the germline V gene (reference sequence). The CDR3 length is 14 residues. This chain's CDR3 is CASSAGLAKNEQYF. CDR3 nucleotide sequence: TGTGCCAGCAGCGCGGGACTAGCGAAAAACGAGCAGTACTTC.

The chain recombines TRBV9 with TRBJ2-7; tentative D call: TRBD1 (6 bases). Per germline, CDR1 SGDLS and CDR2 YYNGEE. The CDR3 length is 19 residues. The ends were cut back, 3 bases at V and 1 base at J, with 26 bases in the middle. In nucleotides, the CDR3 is TGTGCCAGCAGCGCTCGAAGGACGGGACAAGGCGGTTTGTCCTACGAGCAGTACTTC. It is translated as CASSARRTGQGGLSYEQYF.

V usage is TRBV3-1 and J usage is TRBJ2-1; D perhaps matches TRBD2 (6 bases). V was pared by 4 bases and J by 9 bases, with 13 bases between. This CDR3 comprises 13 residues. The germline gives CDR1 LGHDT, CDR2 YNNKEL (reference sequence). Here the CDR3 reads CASSPRRDGEQFF. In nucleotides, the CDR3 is TGTGCCAGCAGCCCCCGGCGGGATGGTGAGCAGTTCTTC.

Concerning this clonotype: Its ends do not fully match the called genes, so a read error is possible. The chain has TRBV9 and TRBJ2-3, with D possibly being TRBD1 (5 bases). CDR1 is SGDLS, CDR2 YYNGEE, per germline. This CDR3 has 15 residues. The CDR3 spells CAGSARSDTTDTQYF. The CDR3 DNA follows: TGTGCCGGCAGCGCCCGCTCGGACACCACAGATACGCAGTATTTT.

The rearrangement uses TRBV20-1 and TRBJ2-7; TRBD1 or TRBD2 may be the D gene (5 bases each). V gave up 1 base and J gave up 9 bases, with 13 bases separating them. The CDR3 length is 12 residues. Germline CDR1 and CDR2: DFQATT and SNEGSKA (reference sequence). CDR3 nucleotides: TGCAGTGCTAGAGTTACAGGTCGGGGGCAGTACTTC. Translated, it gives CSARVTGRGQYF.

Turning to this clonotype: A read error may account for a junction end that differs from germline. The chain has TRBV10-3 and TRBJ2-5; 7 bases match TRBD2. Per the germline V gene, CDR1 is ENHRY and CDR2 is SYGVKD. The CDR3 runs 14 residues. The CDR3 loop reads CAVSGTTNQETQYF. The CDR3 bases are TGTGCCGTCAGCGGGACTACAAACCAAGAGACCCAGTACTTC.

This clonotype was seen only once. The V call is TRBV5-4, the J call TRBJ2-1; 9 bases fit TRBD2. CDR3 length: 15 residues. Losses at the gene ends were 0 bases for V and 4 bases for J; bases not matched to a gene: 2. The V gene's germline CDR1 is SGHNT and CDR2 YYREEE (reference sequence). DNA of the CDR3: TGTGCCAGCAGCTTGGGCGGGAGGGGTTACAATGAGCAGTTCTTC. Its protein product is CASSLGGRGYNEQFF.

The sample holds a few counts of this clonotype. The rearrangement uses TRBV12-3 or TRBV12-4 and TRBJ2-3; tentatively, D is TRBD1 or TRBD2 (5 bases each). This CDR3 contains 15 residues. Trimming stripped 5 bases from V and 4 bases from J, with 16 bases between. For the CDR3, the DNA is TGTGCCAGCAGTGTTATAGAGGGGCGGGCAGATACGCAGTATTTT. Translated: CASSVIEGRADTQYF.

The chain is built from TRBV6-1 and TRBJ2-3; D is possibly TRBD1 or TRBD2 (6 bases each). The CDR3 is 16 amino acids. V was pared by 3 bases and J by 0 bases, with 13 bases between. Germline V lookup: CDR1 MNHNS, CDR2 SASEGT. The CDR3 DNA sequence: TGTGCCAGCAGTGACGGGGGCCCTGCTAGCACAGATACGCAGTATTTT. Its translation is CASSDGGPASTDTQYF.

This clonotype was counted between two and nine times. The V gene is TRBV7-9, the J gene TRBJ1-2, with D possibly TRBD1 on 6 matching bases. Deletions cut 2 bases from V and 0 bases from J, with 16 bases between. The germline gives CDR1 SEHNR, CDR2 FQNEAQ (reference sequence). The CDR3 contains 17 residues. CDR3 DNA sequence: TGTGCCAGCAGCTTAACTCCCTCGACAGGAACTAACTATGGCTACACCTTC. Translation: CASSLTPSTGTNYGYTF.